This T cell receptor beta chain derives from a study of T cells after yellow fever vaccination. This clonotype was counted only a few times. Antigen unknown. Trimming left V 6 bases short and J 0 bases short, with 11 bases between. The V gene's germline CDR1 is SQVTM and CDR2 ANQGSEA. The CDR3 covers 13 residues. TCRdb re-analysed the 5' RACE reads in MiXCR, keeping a single row per CDR3 protein. The sample contains some 320,000 distinct CDR3 sequences, around a tenth of which appear only once. Notes on the study in general: A small share of clonotypes appeared in both CD4 and CD8 compartments.

Here the sequenced sample was CD4+ T cells sorted from PBMCs, taken 45 days after the yellow fever booster vaccination. The V gene is TRBV29-1, the J gene TRBJ1-1, with D possibly matching TRBD1 (6 bases). This clonotype was sampled from a young man who received the YFV17D yellow fever vaccine. CDR3 sequence: CSVGGGMNTEAFF. The CDR3 DNA reads as TGCAGCGTGGGAGGGGGAATGAACACTGAAGCTTTCTTT.